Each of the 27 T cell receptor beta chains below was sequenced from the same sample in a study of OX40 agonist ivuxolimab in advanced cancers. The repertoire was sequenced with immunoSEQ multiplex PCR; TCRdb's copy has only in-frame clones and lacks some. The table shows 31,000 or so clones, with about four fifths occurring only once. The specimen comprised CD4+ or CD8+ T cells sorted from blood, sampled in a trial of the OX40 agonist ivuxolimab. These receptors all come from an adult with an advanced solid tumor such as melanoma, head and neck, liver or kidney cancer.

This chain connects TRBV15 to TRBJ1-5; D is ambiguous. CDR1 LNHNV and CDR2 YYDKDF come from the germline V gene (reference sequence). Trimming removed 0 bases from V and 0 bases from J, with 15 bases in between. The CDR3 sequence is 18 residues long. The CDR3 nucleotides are TGTGCCACCAGCAGAGATGGAGCATCCTCGCATAGCAATCAGCCCCAGCATTTT. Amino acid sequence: CATSRDGASSHSNQPQHF.

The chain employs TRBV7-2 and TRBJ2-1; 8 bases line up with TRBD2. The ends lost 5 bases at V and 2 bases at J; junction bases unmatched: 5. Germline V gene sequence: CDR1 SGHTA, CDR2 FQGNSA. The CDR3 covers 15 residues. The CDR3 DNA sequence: TGTGCCAGCAGCGCCGGGACTAGAGCCTACAATGAGCAGTTCTTC. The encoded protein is CASSAGTRAYNEQFF.

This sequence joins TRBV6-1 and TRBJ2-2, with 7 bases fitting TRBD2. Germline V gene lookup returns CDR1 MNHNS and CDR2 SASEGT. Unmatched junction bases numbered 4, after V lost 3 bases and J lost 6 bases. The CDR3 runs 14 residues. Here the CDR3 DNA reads TGTGCCAGCAGTGAGGGCGGACTAGCCGGGGAGCTGTTTTTT. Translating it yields CASSEGGLAGELFF.

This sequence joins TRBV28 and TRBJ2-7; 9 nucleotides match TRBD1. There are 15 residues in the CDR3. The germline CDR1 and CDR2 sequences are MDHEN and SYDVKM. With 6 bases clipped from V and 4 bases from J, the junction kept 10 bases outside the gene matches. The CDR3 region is CASRSAGQGLYEQYF. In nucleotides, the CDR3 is TGTGCCAGCAGAAGCGCGGGACAGGGTTTGTACGAGCAGTACTTC. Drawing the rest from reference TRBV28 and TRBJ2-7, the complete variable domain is DVKVTQSSRYLVKRTGEKVFLECVQDMDHENMFWYRQDPGLGLRLIYFSYDVKMKEKGDIPEGYSVSREKKERFSLILESASTNQTSMYLCASRSAGQGLYEQYFGPGTRLTVT.

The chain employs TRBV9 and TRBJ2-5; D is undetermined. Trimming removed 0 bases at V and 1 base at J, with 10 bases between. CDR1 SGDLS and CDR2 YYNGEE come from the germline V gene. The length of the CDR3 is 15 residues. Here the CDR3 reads CASSVGSHSQETQYF. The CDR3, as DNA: TGTGCCAGCAGCGTAGGAAGCCATTCCCAAGAGACCCAGTACTTC.

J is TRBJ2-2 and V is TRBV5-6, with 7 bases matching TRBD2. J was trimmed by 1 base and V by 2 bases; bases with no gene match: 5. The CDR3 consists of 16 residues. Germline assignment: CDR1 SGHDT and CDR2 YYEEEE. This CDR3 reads CASSFRASGNTGELFF. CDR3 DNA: TGTGCCAGCAGCTTCCGGGCTAGCGGGAACACCGGGGAGCTGTTTTTT. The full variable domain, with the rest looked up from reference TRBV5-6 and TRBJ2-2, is DAGVTQSPTHLIKTRGQQVTLRCSPKSGHDTVSWYQQALGQGPQFIFQYYEEEERQRGNFPDRFSGHQFPNYSSELNVNALLLGDSALYLCASSFRASGNTGELFFGEGSRLTVL.

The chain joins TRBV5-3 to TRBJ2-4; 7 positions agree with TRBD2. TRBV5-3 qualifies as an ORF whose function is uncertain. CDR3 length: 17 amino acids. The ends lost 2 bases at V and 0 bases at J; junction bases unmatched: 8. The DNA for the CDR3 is TGTGCCAGAAGCTTTGACTGGGGGGGACTAGCCAAAAACATTCAGTACTTC. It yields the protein CARSFDWGGLAKNIQYF.

The CDR3 spells CASSFPGQGVDTGELFF. The CDR3 bases are TGTGCCAGCAGCTTCCCGGGGCAGGGCGTAGACACCGGGGAGCTGTTTTTT. J is TRBJ2-2 and V is TRBV7-9, with D possibly called TRBD1 or TRBD2 (5 bases each). The germline V gene encodes CDR1 SEHNR and CDR2 FQNEAQ (reference sequence). This CDR3 spans 17 amino acids. The ends were cut back, 3 bases at V and 3 bases at J, with 17 bases in the middle. The full variable domain, in which reference TRBV7-9 and TRBJ2-2 provide the parts outside the CDR3, is DTGVSQNPRHKITKRGQNVTFRCDPISEHNRLYWYRQTLGQGPEFLTYFQNEAQLEKSRLLSDRFSAERPKGSFSTLEIQRTEQGDSAMYLCASSFPGQGVDTGELFFGEGSRLTVL.

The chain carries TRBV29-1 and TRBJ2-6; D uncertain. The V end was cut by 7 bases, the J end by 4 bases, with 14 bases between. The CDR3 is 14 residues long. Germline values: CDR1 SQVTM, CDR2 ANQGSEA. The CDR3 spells CSGRTDSGANVLTF. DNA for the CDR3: TGCAGCGGCAGAACGGATTCAGGGGCCAACGTCCTGACTTTC.

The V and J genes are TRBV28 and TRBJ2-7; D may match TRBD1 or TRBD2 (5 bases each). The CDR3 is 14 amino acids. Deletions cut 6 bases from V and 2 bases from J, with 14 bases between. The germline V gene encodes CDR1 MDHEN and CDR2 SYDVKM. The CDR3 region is CASRPGPGPYEQYF. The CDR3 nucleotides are TGTGCCAGCAGGCCGGGGCCCGGGCCCTACGAGCAGTACTTC.

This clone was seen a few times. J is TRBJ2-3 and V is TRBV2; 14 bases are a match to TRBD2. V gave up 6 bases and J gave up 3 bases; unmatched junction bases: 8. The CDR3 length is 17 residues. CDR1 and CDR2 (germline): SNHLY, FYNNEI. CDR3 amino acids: CASRRIRTSGRTDTQYF. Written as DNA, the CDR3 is TGTGCCAGCAGGCGTATTAGGACTAGCGGGAGGACAGATACGCAGTATTTT. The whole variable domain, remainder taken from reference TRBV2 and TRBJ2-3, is EPEVTQTPSHQVTQMGQEVILRCVPISNHLYFYWYRQILGQKVEFLVSFYNNEISEKSEIFDDQFSVERPDGSNFTLKIRSTKLEDSAMYFCASRRIRTSGRTDTQYFGPGTRLTVL.

The CDR3 DNA is TGTGCCACCAGTTGGGGGGGTTATGGCTACACCTTC. Translation: CATSWGGYGYTF. The V gene is TRBV15, the J gene TRBJ1-2, with a tentative D call TRBD1 (5 bases). V dropped 6 bases and J dropped 5 bases, with 10 bases sitting between them. This CDR3 is 12 amino acids long. Germline V gene lookup returns CDR1 LNHNV and CDR2 YYDKDF (reference sequence).

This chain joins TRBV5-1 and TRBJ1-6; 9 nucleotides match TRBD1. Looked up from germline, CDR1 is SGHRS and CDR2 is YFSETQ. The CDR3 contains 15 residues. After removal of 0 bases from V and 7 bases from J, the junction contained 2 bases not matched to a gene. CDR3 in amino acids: CASSLGTGENSPLHF. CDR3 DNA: TGCGCCAGCAGCTTGGGGACAGGGGAAAATTCACCCCTCCACTTT.

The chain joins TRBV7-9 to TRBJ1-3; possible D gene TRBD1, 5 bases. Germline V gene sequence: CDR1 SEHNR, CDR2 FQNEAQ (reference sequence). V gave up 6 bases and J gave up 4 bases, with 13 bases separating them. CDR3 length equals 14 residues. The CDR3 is CASRGGAVGNTIYF. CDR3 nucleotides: TGTGCCAGCAGGGGTGGGGCAGTAGGAAACACCATATATTTT.

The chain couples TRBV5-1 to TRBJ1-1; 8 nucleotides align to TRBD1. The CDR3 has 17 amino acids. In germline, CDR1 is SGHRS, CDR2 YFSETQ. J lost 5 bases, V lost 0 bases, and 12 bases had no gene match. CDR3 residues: CASSLEARGRIGTEAFF. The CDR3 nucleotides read TGCGCCAGCAGCTTGGAGGCCAGGGGGCGAATAGGGACTGAAGCTTTCTTT.

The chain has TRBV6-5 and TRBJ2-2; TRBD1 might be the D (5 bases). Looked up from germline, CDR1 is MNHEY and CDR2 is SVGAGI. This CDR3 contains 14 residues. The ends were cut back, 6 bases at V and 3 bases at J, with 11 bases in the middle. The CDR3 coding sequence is TGTGCCAGCAGCTTCCGACAGTACACCGGGGAGCTGTTTTTT. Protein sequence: CASSFRQYTGELFF.

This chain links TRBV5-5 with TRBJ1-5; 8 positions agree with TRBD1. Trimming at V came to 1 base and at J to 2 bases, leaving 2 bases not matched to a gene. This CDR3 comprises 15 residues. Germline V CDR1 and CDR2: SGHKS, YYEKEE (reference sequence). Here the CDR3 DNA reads TGTGCCAGCAGCTTGACAGGGGGTGGCAATCAGCCCCAGCATTTT. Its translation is CASSLTGGGNQPQHF.

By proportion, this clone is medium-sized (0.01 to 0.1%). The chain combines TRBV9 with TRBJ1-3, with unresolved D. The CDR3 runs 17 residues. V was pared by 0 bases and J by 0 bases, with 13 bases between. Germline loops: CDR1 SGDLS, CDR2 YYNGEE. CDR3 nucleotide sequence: TGTGCCAGCAGCGTAGGGGCAGAGATACACTCTGGAAACACCATATATTTT. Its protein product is CASSVGAEIHSGNTIYF.

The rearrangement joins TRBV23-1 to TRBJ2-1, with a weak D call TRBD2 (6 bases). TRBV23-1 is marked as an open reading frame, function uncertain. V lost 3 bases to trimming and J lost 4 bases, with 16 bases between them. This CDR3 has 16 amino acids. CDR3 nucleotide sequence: TGCGCCAGCAGTCACCCAACTAGCCCCCTTTACAATGAGCAGTTCTTC. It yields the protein CASSHPTSPLYNEQFF.

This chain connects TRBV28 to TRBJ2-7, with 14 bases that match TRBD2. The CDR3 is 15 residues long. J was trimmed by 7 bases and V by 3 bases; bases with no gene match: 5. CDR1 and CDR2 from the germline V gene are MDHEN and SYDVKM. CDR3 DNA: TGTGCCAGCAGTTTGATCGGGACTAGCGGGAGAGAGCAGTACTTC. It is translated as CASSLIGTSGREQYF. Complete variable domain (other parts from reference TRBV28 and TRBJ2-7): DVKVTQSSRYLVKRTGEKVFLECVQDMDHENMFWYRQDPGLGLRLIYFSYDVKMKEKGDIPEGYSVSREKKERFSLILESASTNQTSMYLCASSLIGTSGREQYFGPGTRLTVT.

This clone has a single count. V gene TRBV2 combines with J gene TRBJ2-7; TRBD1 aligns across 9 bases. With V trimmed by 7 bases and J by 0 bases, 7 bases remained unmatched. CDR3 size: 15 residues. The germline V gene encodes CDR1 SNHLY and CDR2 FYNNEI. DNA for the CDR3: TGTGCCAGCATGACCCCGGGACAGGGCTCCTACGAGCAGTACTTC. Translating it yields CASMTPGQGSYEQYF.

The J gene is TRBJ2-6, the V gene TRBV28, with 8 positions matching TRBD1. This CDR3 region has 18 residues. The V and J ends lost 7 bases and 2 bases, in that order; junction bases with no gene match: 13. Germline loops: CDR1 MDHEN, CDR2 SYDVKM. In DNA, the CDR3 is TGTGCCAGCAAGCCCCTCGGGACAGGAGCAGCTGGGGCCAACGTCCTGACTTTC. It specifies CASKPLGTGAAGANVLTF.

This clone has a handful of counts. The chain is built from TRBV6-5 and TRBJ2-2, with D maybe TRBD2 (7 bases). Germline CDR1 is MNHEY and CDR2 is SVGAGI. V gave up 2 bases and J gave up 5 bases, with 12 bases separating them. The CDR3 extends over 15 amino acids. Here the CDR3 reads CASSYVRGGTGELFF. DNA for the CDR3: TGTGCCAGCAGTTACGTAAGGGGGGGAACCGGGGAGCTGTTTTTT.

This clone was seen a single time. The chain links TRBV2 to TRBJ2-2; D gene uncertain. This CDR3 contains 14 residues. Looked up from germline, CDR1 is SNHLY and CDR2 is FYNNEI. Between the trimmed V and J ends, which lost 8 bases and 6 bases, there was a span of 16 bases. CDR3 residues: CASRDTSDAGELFF. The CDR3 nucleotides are TGTGCCAGCCGAGACACTTCCGACGCCGGGGAGCTGTTTTTT.

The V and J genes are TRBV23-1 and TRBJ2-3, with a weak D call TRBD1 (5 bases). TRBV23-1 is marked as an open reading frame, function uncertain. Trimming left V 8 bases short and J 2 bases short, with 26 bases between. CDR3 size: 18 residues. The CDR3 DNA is TGCGCCAGCGACGACTCTCGACAGCGTGGTTCCAACACAGATACGCAGTATTTT. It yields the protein CASDDSRQRGSNTDTQYF.

In DNA form, the CDR3 reads TGCGCCAGCAAGACCTTTGGCTCCTACAATGAGCAGTTCTTC. Translation gives CASKTFGSYNEQFF. This chain links TRBV5-1 with TRBJ2-1, with no clear D. This CDR3 spans 14 amino acids. In germline, CDR1 is SGHRS, CDR2 YFSETQ. The ends were cut back, 6 bases at V and 0 bases at J, with 10 bases in the middle.

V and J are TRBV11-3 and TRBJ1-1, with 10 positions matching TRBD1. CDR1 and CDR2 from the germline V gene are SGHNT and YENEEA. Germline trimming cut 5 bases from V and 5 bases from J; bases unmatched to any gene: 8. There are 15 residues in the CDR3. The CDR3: CASSRQGAVGTEAFF. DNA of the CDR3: TGTGCCAGCAGCAGACAGGGGGCCGTCGGGACTGAAGCTTTCTTT.